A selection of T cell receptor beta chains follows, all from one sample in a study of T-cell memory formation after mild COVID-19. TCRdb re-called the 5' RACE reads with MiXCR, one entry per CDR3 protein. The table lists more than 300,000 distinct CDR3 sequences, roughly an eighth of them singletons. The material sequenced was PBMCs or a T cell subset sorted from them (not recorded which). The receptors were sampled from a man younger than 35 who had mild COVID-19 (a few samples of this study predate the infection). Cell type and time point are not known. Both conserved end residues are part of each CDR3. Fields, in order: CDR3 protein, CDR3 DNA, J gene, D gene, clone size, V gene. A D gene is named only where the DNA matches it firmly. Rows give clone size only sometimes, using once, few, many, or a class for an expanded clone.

CDR3 protein: CASSGDRVRGYTF; CDR3 DNA: TGTGCCAGCAGCGGGGACAGGGTCCGTGGCTACACCTTC; J gene: TRBJ1-2; D gene: TRBD1; clone size: few; V gene: TRBV5-5
CDR3 protein: CASSPVMEGREGAFF; CDR3 DNA: TGTGCCAGCTCACCGGTAATGGAGGGTAGGGAGGGAGCTTTCTTT; J gene: TRBJ1-1; D gene: -; clone size: -; V gene: TRBV18
CDR3 protein: CASSGTGVQPQHF; CDR3 DNA: TGTGCCAGCTCGGGGACAGGGGTTCAGCCCCAGCATTTT; J gene: TRBJ1-5; D gene: TRBD1; clone size: -; V gene: TRBV18
CDR3 protein: CANHCKPGTGVYEQYF; CDR3 DNA: TGCGCCAACCACTGTAAGCCCGGGACAGGGGTCTACGAGCAGTACTTC; J gene: TRBJ2-7; D gene: TRBD1; clone size: -; V gene: TRBV23-1
CDR3 protein: CASSFRGQPYGYTF; CDR3 DNA: TGTGCCAGCAGCTTTAGGGGACAGCCTTATGGCTACACCTTC; J gene: TRBJ1-2; D gene: TRBD1; clone size: few; V gene: TRBV5-4
CDR3 protein: CASRLVGGGPGGELFF; CDR3 DNA: TGTGCAAGTCGCTTAGTCGGAGGTGGGCCCGGCGGGGAGCTGTTTTTT; J gene: TRBJ2-2; D gene: -; clone size: -; V gene: TRBV12-2
CDR3 protein: CASSPSETPSSPLHF; CDR3 DNA: TGTGCCAGCAGTCCCTCCGAGACCCCGAGTTCACCCCTCCACTTT; J gene: TRBJ1-6; D gene: -; clone size: few; V gene: TRBV6-4
CDR3 protein: CASSPRIRTGANVLTF; CDR3 DNA: TGTGCCAGCAGCCCTCGGATCCGTACCGGGGCCAACGTCCTGACTTTC; J gene: TRBJ2-6; D gene: -; clone size: few; V gene: TRBV7-9
CDR3 protein: CASSSYLGVSFYNEQFF; CDR3 DNA: TGTGCCAGCAGCTCTTACCTAGGAGTTTCCTTCTACAATGAGCAGTTCTTC; J gene: TRBJ2-1; D gene: -; clone size: -; V gene: TRBV7-2
CDR3 protein: CASSLVPSNQPQHF; CDR3 DNA: TGTGCCAGCAGTTTAGTACCGAGCAATCAGCCCCAGCATTTT; J gene: TRBJ1-5; D gene: -; clone size: -; V gene: TRBV27
CDR3 protein: CASSNRVIPEAFF; CDR3 DNA: TGTGCCAGCAGCAACAGGGTGATACCTGAAGCTTTCTTT; J gene: TRBJ1-1; D gene: -; clone size: -; V gene: TRBV21-1
CDR3 protein: CASSSGTGLPQDTQYF; CDR3 DNA: TGTGCCAGCAGTTCGGGGACAGGGCTCCCCCAAGATACGCAGTATTTT; J gene: TRBJ2-3; D gene: TRBD1; clone size: -; V gene: TRBV6-5
CDR3 protein: CASSGRSSYEQYF; CDR3 DNA: TGTGCCAGCAGTGGTCGTAGCTCCTACGAGCAGTACTTC; J gene: TRBJ2-7; D gene: -; clone size: few; V gene: TRBV6-5
CDR3 protein: CASSLDPSTDEQFF; CDR3 DNA: TGTGCCAGCAGCTTAGACCCTAGCACCGATGAGCAGTTCTTC; J gene: TRBJ2-1; D gene: -; clone size: -; V gene: TRBV7-9
CDR3 protein: CASSIGSGANVLTF; CDR3 DNA: TGTGCCAGCAGCATTGGCTCTGGGGCCAACGTCCTGACTTTC; J gene: TRBJ2-6; D gene: -; clone size: few; V gene: TRBV7-9
CDR3 protein: CASSEWGRETQYF; CDR3 DNA: TGCGCCAGCAGTGAGTGGGGTCGAGAGACCCAGTACTTC; J gene: TRBJ2-5; D gene: -; clone size: many; V gene: TRBV10-1
CDR3 protein: CSAQPGPNTEAFF; CDR3 DNA: TGCAGTGCACAACCGGGACCGAACACTGAAGCTTTCTTT; J gene: TRBJ1-1; D gene: -; clone size: -; V gene: TRBV20-1
CDR3 protein: CSASQGAGTGELFF; CDR3 DNA: TGCAGTGCTAGCCAGGGGGCTGGTACCGGGGAGCTGTTTTTT; J gene: TRBJ2-2; D gene: TRBD1; clone size: few; V gene: TRBV20-1
CDR3 protein: CASSFGGLESTEAFF; CDR3 DNA: TGCGCCAGCAGCTTTGGGGGGTTGGAAAGCACTGAAGCTTTCTTT; J gene: TRBJ1-1; D gene: -; clone size: -; V gene: TRBV5-1